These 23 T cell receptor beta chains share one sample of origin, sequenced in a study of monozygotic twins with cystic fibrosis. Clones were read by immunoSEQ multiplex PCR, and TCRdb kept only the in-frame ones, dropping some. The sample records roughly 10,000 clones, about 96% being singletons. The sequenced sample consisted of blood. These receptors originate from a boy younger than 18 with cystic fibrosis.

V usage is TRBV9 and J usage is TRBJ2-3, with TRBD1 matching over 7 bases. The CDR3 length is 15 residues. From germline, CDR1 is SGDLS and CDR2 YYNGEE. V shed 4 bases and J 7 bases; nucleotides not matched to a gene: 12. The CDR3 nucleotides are TGTGCCAGCAGCCCGACAGGGACCCTCCGAAATACGCAGTATTTT. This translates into CASSPTGTLRNTQYF.

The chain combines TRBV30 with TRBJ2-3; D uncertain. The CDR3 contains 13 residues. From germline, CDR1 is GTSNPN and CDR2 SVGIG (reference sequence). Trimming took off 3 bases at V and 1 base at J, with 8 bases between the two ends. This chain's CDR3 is CAWRGFRTDTQYF. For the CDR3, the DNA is TGTGCCTGGAGAGGGTTCCGCACAGATACGCAGTATTTT.

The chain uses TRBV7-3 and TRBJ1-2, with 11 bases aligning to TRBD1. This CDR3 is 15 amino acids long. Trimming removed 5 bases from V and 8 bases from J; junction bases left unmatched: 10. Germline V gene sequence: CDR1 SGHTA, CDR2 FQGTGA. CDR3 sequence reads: CASSPRGQGALGYTF. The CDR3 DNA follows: TGTGCCAGCAGCCCTCGAGGACAGGGGGCGTTAGGCTACACCTTC.

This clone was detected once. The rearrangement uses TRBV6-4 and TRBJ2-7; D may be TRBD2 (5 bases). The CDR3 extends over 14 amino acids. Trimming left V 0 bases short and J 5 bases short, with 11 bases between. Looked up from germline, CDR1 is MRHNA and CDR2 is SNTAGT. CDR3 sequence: CASSDSRGNHEQYF. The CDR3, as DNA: TGTGCCAGCAGTGACTCGAGAGGGAACCACGAGCAGTACTTC.

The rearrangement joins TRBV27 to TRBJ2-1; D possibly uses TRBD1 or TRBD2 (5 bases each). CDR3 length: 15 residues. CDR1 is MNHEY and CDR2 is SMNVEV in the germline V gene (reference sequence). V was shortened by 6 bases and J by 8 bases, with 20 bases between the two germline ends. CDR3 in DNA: TGTGCCAGCAGCATTCCGGGACGGCCTTTTGATGAGCAGTTCTTC. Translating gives CASSIPGRPFDEQFF.

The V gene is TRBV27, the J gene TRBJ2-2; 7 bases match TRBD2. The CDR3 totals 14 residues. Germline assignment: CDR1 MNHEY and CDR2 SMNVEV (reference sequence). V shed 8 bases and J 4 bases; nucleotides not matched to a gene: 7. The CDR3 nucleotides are TGTGCCAGCGTCGGATGGGGGGGCACCGGGGAGCTGTTTTTT. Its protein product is CASVGWGGTGELFF.

CDR3 DNA: TGTGCCAGTAGTAGACAGGGGAATACTGAAGCTTTCTTT. Translated, it gives CASSRQGNTEAFF. This sequence joins TRBV19 and TRBJ1-1; 8 bases match TRBD1. The CDR3 extends over 13 amino acids. The ends lost 4 bases at V and 5 bases at J; junction bases unmatched: 3. The germline V gene has CDR1 LNHDA and CDR2 SQIVND (reference sequence).

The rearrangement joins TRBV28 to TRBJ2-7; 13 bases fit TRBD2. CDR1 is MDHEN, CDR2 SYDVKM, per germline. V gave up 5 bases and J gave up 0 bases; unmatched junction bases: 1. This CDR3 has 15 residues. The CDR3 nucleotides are TGTGCCAGCAGTCGGACTAGCGGGAGCTCCTACGAGCAGTACTTC. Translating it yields CASSRTSGSSYEQYF. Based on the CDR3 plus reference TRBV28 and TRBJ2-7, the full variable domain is DVKVTQSSRYLVKRTGEKVFLECVQDMDHENMFWYRQDPGLGLRLIYFSYDVKMKEKGDIPEGYSVSREKKERFSLILESASTNQTSMYLCASSRTSGSSYEQYFGPGTRLTVT.

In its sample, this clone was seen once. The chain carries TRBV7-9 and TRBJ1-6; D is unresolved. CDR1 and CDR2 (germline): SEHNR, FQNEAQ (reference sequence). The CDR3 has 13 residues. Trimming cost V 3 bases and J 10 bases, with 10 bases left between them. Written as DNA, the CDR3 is TGTGCCAGCAGCTTCGGAGAGGGCTCACCCCTCCACTTT. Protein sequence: CASSFGEGSPLHF.

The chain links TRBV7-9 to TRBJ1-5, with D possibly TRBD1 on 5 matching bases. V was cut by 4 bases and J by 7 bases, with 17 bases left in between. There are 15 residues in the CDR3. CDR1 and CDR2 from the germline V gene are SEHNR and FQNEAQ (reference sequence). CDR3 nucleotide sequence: TGTGCCAGCAGCTCGGGGCTTTTGGGGGAACAGCCCCAGCATTTT. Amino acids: CASSSGLLGEQPQHF.

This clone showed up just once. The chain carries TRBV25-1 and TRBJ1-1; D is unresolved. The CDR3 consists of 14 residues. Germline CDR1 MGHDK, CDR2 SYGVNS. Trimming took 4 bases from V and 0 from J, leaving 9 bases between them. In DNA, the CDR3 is TGTGCCAGCAGTGGGAGCTACATGAACACTGAAGCTTTCTTT. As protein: CASSGSYMNTEAFF.

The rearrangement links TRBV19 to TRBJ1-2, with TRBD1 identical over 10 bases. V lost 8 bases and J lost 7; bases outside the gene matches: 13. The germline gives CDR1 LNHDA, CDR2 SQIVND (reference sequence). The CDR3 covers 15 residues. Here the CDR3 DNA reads TGTGCCAGTCGTGGACAGGGGGGCTTTATTCCTGGCTACACCTTC. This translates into CASRGQGGFIPGYTF.

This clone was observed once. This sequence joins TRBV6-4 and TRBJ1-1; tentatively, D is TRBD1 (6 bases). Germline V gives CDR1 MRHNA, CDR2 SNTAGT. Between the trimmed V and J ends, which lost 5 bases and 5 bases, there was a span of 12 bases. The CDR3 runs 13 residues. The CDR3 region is CASSRGVETEAFF. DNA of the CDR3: TGTGCCAGCAGTAGGGGGGTCGAAACTGAAGCTTTCTTT.

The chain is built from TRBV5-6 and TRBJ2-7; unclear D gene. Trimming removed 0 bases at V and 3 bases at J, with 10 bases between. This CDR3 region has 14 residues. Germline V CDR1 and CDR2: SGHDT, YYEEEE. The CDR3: CASSLGGSIYEQYF. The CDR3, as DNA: TGTGCCAGCAGCTTGGGGGGATCTATCTACGAGCAGTACTTC. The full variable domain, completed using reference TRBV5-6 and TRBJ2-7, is DAGVTQSPTHLIKTRGQQVTLRCSPKSGHDTVSWYQQALGQGPQFIFQYYEEEERQRGNFPDRFSGHQFPNYSSELNVNALLLGDSALYLCASSLGGSIYEQYFGPGTRLTVT.

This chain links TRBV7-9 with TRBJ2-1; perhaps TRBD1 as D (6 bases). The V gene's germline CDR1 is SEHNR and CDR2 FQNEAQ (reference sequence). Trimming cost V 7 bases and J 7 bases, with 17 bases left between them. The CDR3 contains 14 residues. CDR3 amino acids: CASIIGGVGNEQFF. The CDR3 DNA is TGTGCCAGCATCATAGGGGGAGTGGGGAATGAGCAGTTCTTC. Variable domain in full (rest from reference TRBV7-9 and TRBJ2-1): DTGVSQNPRHKITKRGQNVTFRCDPISEHNRLYWYRQTLGQGPEFLTYFQNEAQLEKSRLLSDRFSAERPKGSFSTLEIQRTEQGDSAMYLCASIIGGVGNEQFFGPGTRLTVL.

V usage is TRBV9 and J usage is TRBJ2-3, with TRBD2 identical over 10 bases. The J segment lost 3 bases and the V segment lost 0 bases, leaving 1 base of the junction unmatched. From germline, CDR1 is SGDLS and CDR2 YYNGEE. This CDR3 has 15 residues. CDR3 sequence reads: CASSVGAGGTDTQYF. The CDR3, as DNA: TGTGCCAGCAGCGTAGGAGCGGGAGGGACAGATACGCAGTATTTT.

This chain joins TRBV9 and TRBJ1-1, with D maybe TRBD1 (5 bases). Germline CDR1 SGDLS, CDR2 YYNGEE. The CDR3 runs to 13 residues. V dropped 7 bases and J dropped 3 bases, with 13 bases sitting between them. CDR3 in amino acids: CASQGAGDTEAFF. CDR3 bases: TGTGCCAGCCAAGGGGCTGGGGACACTGAAGCTTTCTTT.

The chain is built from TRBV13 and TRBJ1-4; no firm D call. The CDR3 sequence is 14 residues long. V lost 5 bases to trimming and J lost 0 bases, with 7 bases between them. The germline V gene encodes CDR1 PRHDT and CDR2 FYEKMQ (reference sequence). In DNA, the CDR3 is TGTGCCAGCAGCCAAGGAGCAACTAATGAAAAACTGTTTTTT. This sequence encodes CASSQGATNEKLFF.

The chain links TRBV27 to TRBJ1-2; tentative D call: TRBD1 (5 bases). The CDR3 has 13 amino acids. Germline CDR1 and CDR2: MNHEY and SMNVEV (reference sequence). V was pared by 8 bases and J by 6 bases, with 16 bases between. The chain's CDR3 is CASGIPETDGYTF. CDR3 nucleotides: TGTGCCAGCGGGATACCCGAGACAGATGGCTACACCTTC.

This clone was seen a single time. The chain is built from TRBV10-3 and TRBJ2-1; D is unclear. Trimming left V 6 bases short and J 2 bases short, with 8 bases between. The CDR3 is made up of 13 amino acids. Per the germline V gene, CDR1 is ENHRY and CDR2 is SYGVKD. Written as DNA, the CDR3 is TGTGCCATCAGCCGACAACCCTACAATGAGCAGTTCTTC. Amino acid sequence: CAISRQPYNEQFF.

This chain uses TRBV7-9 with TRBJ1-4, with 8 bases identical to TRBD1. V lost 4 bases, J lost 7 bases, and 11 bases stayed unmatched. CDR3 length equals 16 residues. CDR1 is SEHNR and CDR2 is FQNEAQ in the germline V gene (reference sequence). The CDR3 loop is CASSSNPGQEGEKLFF. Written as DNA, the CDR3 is TGTGCCAGCAGCTCGAACCCGGGACAGGAGGGTGAAAAACTGTTTTTT.

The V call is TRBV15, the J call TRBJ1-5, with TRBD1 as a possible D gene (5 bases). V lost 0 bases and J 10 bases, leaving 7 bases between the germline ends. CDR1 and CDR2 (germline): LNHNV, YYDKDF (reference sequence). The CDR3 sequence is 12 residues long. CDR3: CATSRDGGPQHF. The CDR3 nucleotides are TGTGCCACCAGCAGAGATGGGGGTCCCCAGCATTTT.

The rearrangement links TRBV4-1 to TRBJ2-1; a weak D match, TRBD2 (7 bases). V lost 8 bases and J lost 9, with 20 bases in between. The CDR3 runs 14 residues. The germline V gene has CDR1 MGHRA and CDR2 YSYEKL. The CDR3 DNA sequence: TGCGCCAGCCGGGGGGAATCGGGGGGCGGTGAGCAGTTCTTC. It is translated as CASRGESGGGEQFF.